This T cell receptor (beta chain) was identified during a study of Tregs in tolerant kidney transplant recipients. A word on this clone: Its antigen is not identified.

Study results and caveats: Findings come from small patient numbers and require larger validation.

Here immunoSEQ multiplex PCR was the method, and the copy in TCRdb shows in-frame clones only, minus some. The sample has under 100,000 clones, just over 90% seen once; the top ten hold roughly 4.3%. Germline V gene sequence: CDR1 MGHRA, CDR2 YSYEKL. Trimming took 5 bases from V and 3 from J; bases not matched to a gene: 3. The length of the CDR3 is 13 residues. The sequencing input was CD8+ T cells from blood. The sequence was collected from a human donor in good health. The J gene is TRBJ1-1, the V gene TRBV4-1; 7 nucleotides align to TRBD1. The CDR3 DNA reads TGCGCCAGCAGCGATACAGGGGACACTGAAGCTTTCTTT. This gives the protein CASSDTGDTEAFF.